This passage covers 2 T cell receptor beta chains from one sample sequenced in a study of T-cell memory formation after mild COVID-19. TCRdb itself ran the 5' RACE reads through MiXCR, one entry per CDR3 protein. Here the sample spans about 430,000 distinct CDR3 sequences, roughly 24% being singletons. The specimen sequenced was PBMCs or a T cell subset sorted from them (not recorded which). The receptors come from an adult woman who had mild COVID-19 (a few samples of this study predate the infection). Cell type and time point are not known.

In this sample, this clonotype turned up a few times. Here the CDR3 reads CASTPSHDRRSGNTIYF. The CDR3 DNA is TGTGCCAGCACCCCAAGCCACGACAGGCGCTCTGGAAACACCATATATTTT. This chain connects TRBV7-9 to TRBJ1-3; a possible D gene is TRBD1 (6 bases). Trimming cost V 7 bases and J 0 bases, with 19 bases left between them. From germline, CDR1 is SEHNR and CDR2 FQNEAQ (reference sequence). The CDR3 has 17 residues. The entire variable domain, with the rest obtained from reference TRBV7-9 and TRBJ1-3, is as follows: DTGVSQNPRHKITKRGQNVTFRCDPISEHNRLYWYRQTLGQGPEFLTYFQNEAQLEKSRLLSDRFSAERPKGSFSTLEIQRTEQGDSAMYLCASTPSHDRRSGNTIYFGEGSWLTVV.

This clonotype was found a few times. The chain couples TRBV18 to TRBJ2-3; D perhaps matches TRBD2 (6 bases). This CDR3 spans 14 amino acids. Trimming cost V 3 bases and J 7 bases, with 14 bases left between them. Germline lookup yields CDR1 KGHSH and CDR2 LQKENI. The CDR3 region is CASSPSSEGNTQYF. The CDR3 coding sequence is TGTGCCAGCTCACCGTCTTCGGAGGGGAATACGCAGTATTTT.